The 22 T cell receptor beta chains below were found in one sample sequenced in a study of blood T cell repertoires in COVID-19. TCRdb's table, derived via immunoSEQ multiplex PCR, lists solely in-frame clones and lacks some. This table has approximately 71,000 clones, roughly nine tenths appearing once. The sequencing sample was made of peripheral blood. These receptors were taken from a woman between 18 and 29 years old with acute or convalescent COVID-19.

The chain carries TRBV15 and TRBJ2-1; TRBD2 aligns across 14 bases. Germline-derived CDR1 and CDR2 are LNHNV and YYDKDF (reference sequence). This CDR3 is built from 15 residues. After removal of 4 bases from V and 7 bases from J, the junction contained 3 bases not matched to a gene. CDR3 nucleotides: TGTGCCACCAGCACCAGGACTAGCGGGAGGAATGAGCAGTTCTTC. Translated: CATSTRTSGRNEQFF.

This clone was seen just once. This sequence joins TRBV4-2 and TRBJ1-5, with TRBD1 as a possible D gene (5 bases). Germline V gene data show CDR1 as LGHNA and CDR2 as YNFKEQ. Trimming took 0 bases from V and 7 from J, leaving 13 bases between them. The CDR3 runs to 15 residues. CDR3 protein: CASSQEGAGRQPQHF. DNA of the CDR3: TGTGCCAGCAGCCAAGAAGGGGCAGGGAGGCAGCCCCAGCATTTT.

The chain is built from TRBV3-1 (or the pseudogene TRBV3-2) and TRBJ1-1, with D possibly being TRBD1 (5 bases). CDR3 length: 12 residues. V lost 4 bases, J lost 4 bases, and 7 bases lay in between. Per germline, CDR1 LGHDT and CDR2 YNNKEL (reference sequence). The CDR3 DNA follows: TGTGCCAGCAGCCGGGGCGGCACTGAAGCTTTCTTT. This encodes CASSRGGTEAFF.

The CDR3 DNA follows: TGTGCCAGCCACTCGACAGGGGTGAACACCGGGGAGCTGTTTTTT. Its translation is CASHSTGVNTGELFF. The V and J genes are TRBV18 and TRBJ2-2, with 8 bases lining up with TRBD1. The CDR3 runs 15 residues. CDR1 and CDR2 (germline): KGHSH, LQKENI. V was clipped by 8 bases and J by 1 base; unmatched bases: 6.

This chain connects TRBV6-1 to TRBJ1-1, with 7 bases lining up with TRBD1. V shed 4 bases, J shed 5 bases, and the junction held 16 bases outside the gene matches. The CDR3 runs 17 residues. Germline CDR1 reads MNHNS; CDR2 reads SASEGT. The CDR3: CASSVAGNRGGRTEAFF. The CDR3 DNA sequence: TGTGCCAGCAGTGTAGCCGGGAACAGGGGTGGAAGGACTGAAGCTTTCTTT.

The chain is built from TRBV5-8 and TRBJ1-2; TRBD1 aligns across 8 bases. V was clipped by 6 bases and J by 1 base; unmatched bases: 8. CDR1 and CDR2 (germline): SGHTS, YDEGEE. The CDR3 extends over 15 amino acids. The CDR3 sequence: CASIRGQGFNYGYTF. The CDR3 DNA follows: TGTGCCAGCATCAGGGGGCAGGGCTTTAACTATGGCTACACCTTC.

The gene calls are TRBV11-2 and TRBJ2-1, with TRBD2 matching 8 bases. V was clipped by 1 base and J by 8 bases; unmatched bases: 7. The CDR3 is 15 amino acids. From germline, CDR1 is SGHAT and CDR2 FQNNGV. The DNA of the CDR3 is TGTGCCAGCAGCTTAGTCGGGGGGGGCGGAGATGAGCAGTTCTTC. Translating it yields CASSLVGGGGDEQFF.

This clone has only one observation. The genes are TRBV2 and TRBJ1-2; possible D gene TRBD1, 6 bases. V lost 6 bases to trimming and J lost 4 bases, with 12 bases between them. The CDR3 has 13 amino acids. The germline gives CDR1 SNHLY, CDR2 FYNNEI. CDR3 loop: CASRQGHLYGYTF. For the CDR3, the DNA is TGTGCCAGCAGACAGGGTCATCTCTATGGCTACACCTTC.

V and J are TRBV7-2 and TRBJ1-2; D is unresolved. Germline assignment: CDR1 SGHTA and CDR2 FQGNSA. CDR3 length equals 13 residues. Between the trimmed V and J ends, which lost 4 bases and 5 bases, there was a span of 11 bases. The CDR3 here is CASSSTGVYGYTF. The CDR3 coding sequence is TGTGCCAGCAGCTCAACCGGGGTATATGGCTACACCTTC.

The V call is TRBV14, the J call TRBJ2-5; 8 bases map to TRBD2. Germline CDR1 and CDR2: SGHDN and FVKESK. The CDR3 contains 14 residues. The V and J ends lost 3 bases and 5 bases, in that order; junction bases with no gene match: 5. This CDR3 is CASSHLSGVETQYF. CDR3 coding DNA: TGTGCCAGCAGCCACCTTAGCGGGGTGGAGACCCAGTACTTC.

The CDR3 DNA sequence: TGTGCCAGCAGCCAAGAGGCAGACAGGGCCAATGAGCAGTTCTTC. It is translated as CASSQEADRANEQFF. V gene TRBV3-1 (or the pseudogene TRBV3-2) combines with J gene TRBJ2-1; 7 positions agree with TRBD1. Germline V lookup: CDR1 LGHDT, CDR2 YNNKEL (reference sequence). V trimming: 0 bases; J trimming: 6 bases; junction bases outside the gene matches: 5. This CDR3 is 15 amino acids long.

The chain recombines TRBV2 with TRBJ2-2; D may be TRBD1 (7 bases). The CDR3 covers 16 residues. CDR1 SNHLY and CDR2 FYNNEI come from the germline V gene. Trimming took off 6 bases at V and 4 bases at J, with 18 bases between the two ends. The CDR3 region is CASRPRGVRFTGELFF. The CDR3 DNA reads as TGTGCCAGCAGACCCAGGGGGGTCAGGTTCACCGGGGAGCTGTTTTTT.

The chain carries TRBV5-4 and TRBJ1-1, with TRBD1 as a possible D gene (5 bases). Trimming removed 5 bases at V and 1 base at J, with 6 bases between. This CDR3 spans 12 amino acids. Germline V lookup: CDR1 SGHNT, CDR2 YYREEE (reference sequence). The CDR3: CASRGGNTEAFF. CDR3 DNA: TGTGCCAGCAGGGGGGGGAACACTGAAGCTTTCTTT.

The V call is TRBV18, the J call TRBJ2-3; 12 nucleotides agree with TRBD1. CDR1 is KGHSH, CDR2 LQKENI, per germline. V dropped 1 base and J dropped 6; count of bases not matched to a gene: 5. This CDR3 has 16 residues. The CDR3 DNA follows: TGTGCCAGCTCACCACGTGGGACAGGGGGCTCTGATACGCAGTATTTT. Translated, it gives CASSPRGTGGSDTQYF.

The chain carries TRBV5-4 and TRBJ2-7, with 8 bases that match TRBD1. Germline V gene lookup returns CDR1 SGHNT and CDR2 YYREEE (reference sequence). V trimming: 0 bases; J trimming: 6 bases; junction bases outside the gene matches: 5. This CDR3 spans 14 amino acids. DNA for the CDR3: TGTGCCAGCAGCTTGGCAGGGGGCGCGGGCGAGCAGTACTTC. Its protein is CASSLAGGAGEQYF.

The chain links TRBV6-5 to TRBJ1-1; D perhaps matches TRBD1 (5 bases). Trimming cost V 9 bases and J 5 bases, with 13 bases left between them. CDR1 MNHEY and CDR2 SVGAGI come from the germline V gene. The length of the CDR3 is 12 residues. DNA for the CDR3: TGTGCCAGTACATCAGGGATTACTGAAGCTTTCTTT. Its protein is CASTSGITEAFF.

The chain is built from TRBV5-8 and TRBJ1-1; no reliable D call. The CDR3 loop spans 11 amino acids. Germline loops: CDR1 SGHTS, CDR2 YDEGEE. Trimming pared 3 bases from V and 4 bases from J, leaving 4 bases between. CDR3 sequence reads: CASSYGTEAFF. The CDR3 nucleotides read TGTGCCAGCAGCTACGGCACTGAAGCTTTCTTT.

In its sample, this clone was seen once. The CDR3: CASSYRQGFDNEQFF. CDR3 sequence (DNA): TGTGCCAGCAGCTACCGACAGGGGTTTGACAATGAGCAGTTCTTC. This rearrangement joins TRBV7-9 to TRBJ2-1; 8 nucleotides align to TRBD1. The V gene end was trimmed by 4 bases and the J gene end by 5 bases; junction bases not matched to a gene: 7. CDR3 length equals 15 residues. Germline CDR1 SEHNR, CDR2 FQNEAQ (reference sequence).

This clone was seen just once. The chain is built from TRBV28 and TRBJ1-4, with 7 bases aligning to TRBD1. CDR3 length: 14 residues. V lost 6 bases to trimming and J lost 8 bases; unmatched junction nucleotides: 9. Germline V lookup: CDR1 MDHEN, CDR2 SYDVKM. Here the CDR3 DNA reads TGTGCCAGCAGAGCTTTGACAGGGTGGGAAAAACTGTTTTTT. Its protein product is CASRALTGWEKLFF.

The CDR3 nucleotides read TGTGCCAGCAGCTTAGCGCGCTTCGGGAGGATCAGCAATGAGCAGTTCTTC. Translated, it gives CASSLARFGRISNEQFF. The chain links TRBV7-2 to TRBJ2-1, with TRBD2 matching 7 bases. CDR1 is SGHTA, CDR2 FQGNSA, per germline. Losses at the gene ends were 0 bases for V and 6 bases for J; bases not matched to a gene: 11. This CDR3 is 17 amino acids long.

This chain uses TRBV7-2 with TRBJ2-1, with 9 bases fitting TRBD1. The V gene's germline CDR1 is SGHTA and CDR2 FQGNSA. The junction had 3 bases not matched to a gene; V was cut back by 3 bases and J by 3 bases. CDR3 length: 15 residues. DNA of the CDR3: TGTGCCAGCAGCTTGGGGGACAGGGTCTACAATGAGCAGTTCTTC. It translates to CASSLGDRVYNEQFF.

The chain has TRBV3-1 (or the pseudogene TRBV3-2) and TRBJ1-2; 8 nucleotides line up with TRBD1. Germline loops: CDR1 LGHDT, CDR2 YNNKEL (reference sequence). V gave up 4 bases and J gave up 4 bases; unmatched junction bases: 8. The CDR3 sequence is 15 residues long. The CDR3 DNA is TGTGCCAGCAGCCCCGACAGGGGCCGGGCCTATGGCTACACCTTC. Encoded protein: CASSPDRGRAYGYTF.